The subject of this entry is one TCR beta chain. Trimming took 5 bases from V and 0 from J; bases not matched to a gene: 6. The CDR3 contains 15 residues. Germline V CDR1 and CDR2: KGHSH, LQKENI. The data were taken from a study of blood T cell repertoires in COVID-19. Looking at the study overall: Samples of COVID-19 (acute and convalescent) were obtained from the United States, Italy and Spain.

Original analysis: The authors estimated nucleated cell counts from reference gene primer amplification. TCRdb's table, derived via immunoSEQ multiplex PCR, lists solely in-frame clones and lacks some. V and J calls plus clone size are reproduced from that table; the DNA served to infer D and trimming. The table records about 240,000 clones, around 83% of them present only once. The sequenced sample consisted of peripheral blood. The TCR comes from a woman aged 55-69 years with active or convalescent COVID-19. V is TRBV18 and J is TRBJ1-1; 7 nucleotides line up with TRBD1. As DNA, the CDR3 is TGTGCCAGCTCAGCACGGGACAGCCTGAACACTGAAGCTTTCTTT. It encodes CASSARDSLNTEAFF.